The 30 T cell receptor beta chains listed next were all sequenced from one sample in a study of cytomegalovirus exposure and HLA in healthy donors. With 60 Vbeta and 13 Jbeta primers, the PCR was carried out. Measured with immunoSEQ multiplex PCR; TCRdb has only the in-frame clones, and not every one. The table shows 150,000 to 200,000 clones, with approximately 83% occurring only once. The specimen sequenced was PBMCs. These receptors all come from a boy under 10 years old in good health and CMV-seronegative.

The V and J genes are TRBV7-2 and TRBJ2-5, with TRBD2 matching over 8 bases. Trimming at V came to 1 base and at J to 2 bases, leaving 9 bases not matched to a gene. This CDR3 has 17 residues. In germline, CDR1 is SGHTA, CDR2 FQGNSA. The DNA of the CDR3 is TGTGCCAGCAGCTTAGATTCTTCGGCGGGGGGACAAGAGACCCAGTACTTC. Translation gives CASSLDSSAGGQETQYF.

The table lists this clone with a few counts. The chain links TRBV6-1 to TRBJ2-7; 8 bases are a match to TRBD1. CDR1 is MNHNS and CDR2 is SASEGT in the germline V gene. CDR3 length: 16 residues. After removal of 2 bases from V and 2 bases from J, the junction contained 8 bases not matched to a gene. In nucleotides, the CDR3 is TGTGCCAGCAGTGAATGGAGCGACAGGGGCACCTACGAGCAGTACTTC. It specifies CASSEWSDRGTYEQYF.

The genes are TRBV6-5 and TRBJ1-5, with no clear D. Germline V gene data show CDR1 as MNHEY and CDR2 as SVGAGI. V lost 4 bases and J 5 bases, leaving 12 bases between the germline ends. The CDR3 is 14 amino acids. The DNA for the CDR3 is TGTGCCAGCAGTTTGGGGATAGCGGATCAGCCCCAGCATTTT. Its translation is CASSLGIADQPQHF.

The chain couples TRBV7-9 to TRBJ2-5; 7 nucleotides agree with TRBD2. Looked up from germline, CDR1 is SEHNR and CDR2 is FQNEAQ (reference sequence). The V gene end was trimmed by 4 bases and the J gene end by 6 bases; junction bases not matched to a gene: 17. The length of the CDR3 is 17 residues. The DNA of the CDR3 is TGTGCCAGCAGCTCCGGCCTTATCGGGACTATTTTAAAGACCCAGTACTTC. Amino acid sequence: CASSSGLIGTILKTQYF.

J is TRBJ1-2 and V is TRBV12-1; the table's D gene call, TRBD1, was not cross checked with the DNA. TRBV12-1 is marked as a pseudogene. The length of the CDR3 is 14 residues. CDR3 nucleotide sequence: TGTGCCAGCAGCGACCGGGACAGTAACTATGGCTACACCTTC. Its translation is CASSDRDSNYGYTF.

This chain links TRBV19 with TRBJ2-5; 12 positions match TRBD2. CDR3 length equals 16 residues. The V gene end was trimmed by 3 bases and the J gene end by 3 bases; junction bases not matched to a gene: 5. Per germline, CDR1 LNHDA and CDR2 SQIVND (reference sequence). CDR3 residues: CASSISWTSGKETQYF. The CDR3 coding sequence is TGTGCCAGTAGTATTTCGTGGACTAGCGGGAAAGAGACCCAGTACTTC.

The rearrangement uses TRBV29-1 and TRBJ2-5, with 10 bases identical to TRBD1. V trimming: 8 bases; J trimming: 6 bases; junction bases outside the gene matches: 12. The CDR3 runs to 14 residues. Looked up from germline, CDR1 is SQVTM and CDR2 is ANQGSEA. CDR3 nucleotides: TGCAGCCCAAAGAGGGACAGGGGTGTGAAGACCCAGTACTTC. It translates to CSPKRDRGVKTQYF.

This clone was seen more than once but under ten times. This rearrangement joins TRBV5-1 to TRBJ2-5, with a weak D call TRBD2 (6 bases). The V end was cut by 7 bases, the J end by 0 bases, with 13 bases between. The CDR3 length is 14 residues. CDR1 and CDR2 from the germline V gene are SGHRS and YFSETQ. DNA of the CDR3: TGCGCCAGCTACGTGGGGGGTTACCAAGAGACCCAGTACTTC. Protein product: CASYVGGYQETQYF.

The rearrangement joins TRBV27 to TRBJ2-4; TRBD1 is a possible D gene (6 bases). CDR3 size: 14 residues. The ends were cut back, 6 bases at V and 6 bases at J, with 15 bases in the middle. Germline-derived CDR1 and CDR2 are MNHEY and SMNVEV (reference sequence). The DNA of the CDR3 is TGTGCCAGCAGGGAACGCAGGGGAATAAACATTCAGTACTTC. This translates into CASRERRGINIQYF.

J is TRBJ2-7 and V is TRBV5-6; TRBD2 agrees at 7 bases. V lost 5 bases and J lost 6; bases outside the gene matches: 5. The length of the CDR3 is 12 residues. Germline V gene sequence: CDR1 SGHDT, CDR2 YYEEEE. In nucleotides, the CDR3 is TGTGCCAGCAGGAAGTGGGGGGGCGAGCAGTACTTC. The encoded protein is CASRKWGGEQYF.

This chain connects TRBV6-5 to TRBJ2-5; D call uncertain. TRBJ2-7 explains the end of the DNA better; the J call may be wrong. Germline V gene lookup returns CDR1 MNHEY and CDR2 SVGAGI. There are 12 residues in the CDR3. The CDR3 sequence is CASSYNGYEQYF. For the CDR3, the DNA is TGTGCCAGCAGTTACAACGGTTACGAGCAGTACTTC.

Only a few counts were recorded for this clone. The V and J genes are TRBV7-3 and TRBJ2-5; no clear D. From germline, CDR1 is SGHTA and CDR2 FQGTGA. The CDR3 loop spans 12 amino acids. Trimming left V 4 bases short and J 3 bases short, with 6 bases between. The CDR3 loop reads CASSSVKETQYF. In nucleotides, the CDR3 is TGTGCCAGCAGCTCGGTAAAAGAGACCCAGTACTTC.

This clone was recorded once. The CDR3 region is CASSRGFKNEKLFF. CDR3 bases: TGTGCCAGTAGTAGAGGGTTTAAGAATGAAAAACTGTTTTTT. The gene calls are TRBV19 and TRBJ1-4; D ambiguous. CDR3 length: 14 residues. Germline CDR1 reads LNHDA; CDR2 reads SQIVND (reference sequence). The ends were cut back, 4 bases at V and 5 bases at J, with 11 bases in the middle.

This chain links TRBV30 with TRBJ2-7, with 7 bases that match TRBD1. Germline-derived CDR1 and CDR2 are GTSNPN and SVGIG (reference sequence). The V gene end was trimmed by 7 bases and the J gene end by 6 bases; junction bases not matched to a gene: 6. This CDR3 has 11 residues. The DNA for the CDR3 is TGTGCCTACCGCTACAGGGGCGAGCAGTACTTC. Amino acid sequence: CAYRYRGEQYF.

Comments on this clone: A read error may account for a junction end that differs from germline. The chain's CDR3 is CSSSASRLSYDEQYF. Here the CDR3 DNA reads TGTTCCAGCAGCGCCTCGCGTTTATCGTACGACGAGCAGTACTTC. The chain combines TRBV7-9 with TRBJ2-7; D is unresolved. Germline V gene lookup returns CDR1 SEHNR and CDR2 FQNEAQ (reference sequence). This CDR3 is 15 amino acids long.

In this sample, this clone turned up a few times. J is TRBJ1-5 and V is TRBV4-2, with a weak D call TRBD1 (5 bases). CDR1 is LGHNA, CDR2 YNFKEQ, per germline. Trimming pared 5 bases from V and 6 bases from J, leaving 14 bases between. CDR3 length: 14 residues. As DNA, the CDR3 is TGTGCCAGCAGCTTTTACCACCAGGGTCAGCCCCAGCATTTT. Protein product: CASSFYHQGQPQHF.

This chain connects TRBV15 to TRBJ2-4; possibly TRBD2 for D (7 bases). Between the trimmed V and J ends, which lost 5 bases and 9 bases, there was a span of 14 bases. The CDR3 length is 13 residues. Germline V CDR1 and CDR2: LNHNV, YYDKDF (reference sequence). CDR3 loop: CATSGGGSAIQYF. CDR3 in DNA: TGTGCCACCAGCGGCGGGGGCTCAGCCATTCAGTACTTC.

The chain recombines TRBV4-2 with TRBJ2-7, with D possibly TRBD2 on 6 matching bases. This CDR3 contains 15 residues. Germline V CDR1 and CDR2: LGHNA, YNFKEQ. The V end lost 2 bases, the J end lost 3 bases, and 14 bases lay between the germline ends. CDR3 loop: CASSQKASEDYEQYF. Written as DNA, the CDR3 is TGTGCCAGCAGCCAAAAGGCTAGCGAGGACTACGAGCAGTACTTC.

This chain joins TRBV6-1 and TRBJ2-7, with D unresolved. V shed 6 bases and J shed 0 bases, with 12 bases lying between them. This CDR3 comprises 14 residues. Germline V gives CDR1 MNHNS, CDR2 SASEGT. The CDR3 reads CASSAPRSSYEQYF. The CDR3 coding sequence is TGTGCCAGCAGCGCCCCTAGGAGCTCCTACGAGCAGTACTTC.

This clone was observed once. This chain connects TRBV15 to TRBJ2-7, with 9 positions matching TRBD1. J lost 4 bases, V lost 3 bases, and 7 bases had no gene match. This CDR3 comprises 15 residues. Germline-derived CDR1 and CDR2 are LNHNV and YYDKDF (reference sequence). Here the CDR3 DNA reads TGTGCCACCAGCAGCGGACAGGGGCTATGGTACGAGCAGTACTTC. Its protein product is CATSSGQGLWYEQYF. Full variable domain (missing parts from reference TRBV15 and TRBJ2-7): DAMVIQNPRYQVTQFGKPVTLSCSQTLNHNVMYWYQQKSSQAPKLLFHYYDKDFNNEADTPDNFQSRRPNTSFCFLDIRSPGLGDTAMYLCATSSGQGLWYEQYFGPGTRLTVT.

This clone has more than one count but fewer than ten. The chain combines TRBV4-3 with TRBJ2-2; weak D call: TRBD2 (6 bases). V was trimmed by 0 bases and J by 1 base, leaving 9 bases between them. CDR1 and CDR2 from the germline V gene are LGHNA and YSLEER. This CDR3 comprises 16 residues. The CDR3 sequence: CASSQETGVNTGELFF. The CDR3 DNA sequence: TGCGCCAGCAGCCAAGAAACGGGGGTGAACACCGGGGAGCTGTTTTTT.

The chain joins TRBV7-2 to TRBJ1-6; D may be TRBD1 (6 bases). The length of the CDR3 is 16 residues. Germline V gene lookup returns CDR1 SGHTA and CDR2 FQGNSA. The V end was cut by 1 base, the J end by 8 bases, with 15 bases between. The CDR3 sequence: CASSLGLAGDDSPLHF. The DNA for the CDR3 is TGTGCCAGCAGCTTAGGATTGGCAGGGGACGATTCACCCCTCCACTTT. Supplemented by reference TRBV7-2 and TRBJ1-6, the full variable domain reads GAGVSQSPSNKVTEKGKDVELRCDPISGHTALYWYRQSLGQGLEFLIYFQGNSAPDKSGLPSDRFSAERTGGSVSTLTIQRTQQEDSAVYLCASSLGLAGDDSPLHFGNGTRLTVT.

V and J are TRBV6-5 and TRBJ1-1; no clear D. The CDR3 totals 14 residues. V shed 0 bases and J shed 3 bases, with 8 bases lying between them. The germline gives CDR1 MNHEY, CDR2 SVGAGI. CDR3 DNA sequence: TGTGCCAGCAGTTACTCGTCACAGTACACTGAAGCTTTCTTT. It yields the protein CASSYSSQYTEAFF.

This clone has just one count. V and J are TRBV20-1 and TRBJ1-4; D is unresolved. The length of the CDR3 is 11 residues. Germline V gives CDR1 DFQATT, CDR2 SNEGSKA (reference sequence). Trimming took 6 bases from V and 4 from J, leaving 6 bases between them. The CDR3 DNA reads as TGCAGTGCCGCACTTAATGAAAAACTGTTTTTT. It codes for CSAALNEKLFF.

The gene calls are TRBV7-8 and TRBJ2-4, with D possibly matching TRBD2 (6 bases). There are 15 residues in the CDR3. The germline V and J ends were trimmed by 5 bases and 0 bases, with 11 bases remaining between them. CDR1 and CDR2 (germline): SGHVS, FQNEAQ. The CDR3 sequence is CASSPGGVAKNIQYF. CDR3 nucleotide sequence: TGTGCCAGCAGCCCTGGCGGGGTAGCCAAAAACATTCAGTACTTC.

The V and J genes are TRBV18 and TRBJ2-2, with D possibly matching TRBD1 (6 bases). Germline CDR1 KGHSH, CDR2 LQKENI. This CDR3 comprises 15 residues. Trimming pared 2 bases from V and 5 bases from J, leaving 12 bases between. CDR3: CASSPGGASTGELFF. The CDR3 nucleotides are TGTGCCAGCTCACCAGGGGGCGCGAGTACCGGGGAGCTGTTTTTT.

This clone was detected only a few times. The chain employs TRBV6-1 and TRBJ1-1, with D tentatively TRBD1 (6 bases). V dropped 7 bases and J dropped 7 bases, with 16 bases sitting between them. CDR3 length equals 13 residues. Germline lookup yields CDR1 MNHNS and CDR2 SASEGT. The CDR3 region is CASTPGTPFEAFF. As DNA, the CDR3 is TGTGCCAGCACGCCCGGGACACCATTTGAAGCTTTCTTT.

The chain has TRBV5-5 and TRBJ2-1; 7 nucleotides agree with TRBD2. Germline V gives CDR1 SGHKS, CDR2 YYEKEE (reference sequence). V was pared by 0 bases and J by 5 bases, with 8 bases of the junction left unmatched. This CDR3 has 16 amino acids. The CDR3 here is CASSLGGGTTNNEQFF. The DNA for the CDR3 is TGTGCCAGCAGCTTGGGGGGTGGGACTACGAACAATGAGCAGTTCTTC. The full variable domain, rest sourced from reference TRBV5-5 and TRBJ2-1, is DAGVTQSPTHLIKTRGQQVTLRCSPISGHKSVSWYQQVLGQGPQFIFQYYEKEERGRGNFPDRFSARQFPNYSSELNVNALLLGDSALYLCASSLGGGTTNNEQFFGPGTRLTVL.

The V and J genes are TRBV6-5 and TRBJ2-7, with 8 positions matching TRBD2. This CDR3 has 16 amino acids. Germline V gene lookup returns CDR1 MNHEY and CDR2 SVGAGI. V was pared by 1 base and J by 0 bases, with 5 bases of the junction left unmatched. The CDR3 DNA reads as TGTGCCAGCAGTTACTACCGGGCGGGGGGCTCCTACGAGCAGTACTTC. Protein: CASSYYRAGGSYEQYF.

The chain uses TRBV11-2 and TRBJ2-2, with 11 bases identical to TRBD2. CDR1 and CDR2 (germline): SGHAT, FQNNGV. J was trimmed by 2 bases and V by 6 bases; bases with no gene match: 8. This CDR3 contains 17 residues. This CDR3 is CASRPITSGGNTGELFF. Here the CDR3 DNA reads TGTGCCAGCAGACCAATTACTAGCGGGGGCAACACCGGGGAGCTGTTTTTT.